The 13 T cell receptor beta chains below come from one sample, sequenced in a study of shared T cell receptors in the human thymus. Sequencing was performed with immunoSEQ multiplex PCR; in TCRdb, only in-frame clones are kept and a portion is missing. The table has under 450,000 clones, 85% to 95% seen once. Sequenced: thymocytes. These receptors came from a human donor.

V gene TRBV13 combines with J gene TRBJ2-2; 12 positions agree with TRBD2. This CDR3 is built from 17 residues. The trim removed 5 bases at V and 7 bases at J, leaving 11 bases unmatched. Per the germline V gene, CDR1 is PRHDT and CDR2 is FYEKMQ (reference sequence). The chain's CDR3 is CASSPPLAGGPGGELFF. The DNA of the CDR3 is TGTGCCAGCAGCCCGCCTCTAGCGGGAGGGCCAGGCGGGGAGCTGTTTTTT.

The chain uses TRBV7-9 and TRBJ2-1; D unresolved. V lost 4 bases to trimming and J lost 6 bases, with 4 bases between them. CDR1 and CDR2 (germline): SEHNR, FQNEAQ (reference sequence). The CDR3 loop spans 11 amino acids. CDR3 coding DNA: TGTGCCAGCAGCTGCTCCAATGAGCAGTTCTTC. Amino acid sequence: CASSCSNEQFF.

The chain employs TRBV6-1 and TRBJ1-3; D perhaps matches TRBD1 (6 bases). The CDR3 spans 18 residues. V was trimmed by 2 bases and J by 0 bases, leaving 17 bases between them. Germline V gene sequence: CDR1 MNHNS, CDR2 SASEGT. CDR3 protein: CASSEPWGPTSSGNTIYF. DNA of the CDR3: TGTGCCAGCAGTGAACCGTGGGGGCCGACGAGCTCTGGAAACACCATATATTTT.

The chain joins TRBV18 to TRBJ1-4; D not resolved. V was clipped by 0 bases and J by 0 bases, with 11 bases between them. The V gene's germline CDR1 is KGHSH and CDR2 LQKENI. There are 17 residues in the CDR3. In DNA form, the CDR3 reads TGTGCCAGCTCACCACCGAGCGCATCCCCAACTAATGAAAAACTGTTTTTT. Translation: CASSPPSASPTNEKLFF. The whole variable domain, remainder taken from reference TRBV18 and TRBJ1-4, is NAGVMQNPRHLVRRRGQEARLRCSPMKGHSHVYWYRQLPEEGLKFMVYLQKENIIDESGMPKERFSAEFPKEGPSILRIQQVVRGDSAAYFCASSPPSASPTNEKLFFGSGTQLSVL.

The gene calls are TRBV2 and TRBJ2-2; TRBD2 agrees at 9 bases. The CDR3 runs 18 residues. Germline trimming cut 6 bases from V and 3 bases from J; bases unmatched to any gene: 14. CDR1 SNHLY and CDR2 FYNNEI come from the germline V gene. CDR3 loop: CASSVPGLANTDTGELFF. The CDR3 DNA is TGTGCCAGCAGCGTACCGGGACTAGCAAACACGGACACCGGGGAGCTGTTTTTT. The variable domain in full, with the rest retrieved from reference TRBV2 and TRBJ2-2, is EPEVTQTPSHQVTQMGQEVILRCVPISNHLYFYWYRQILGQKVEFLVSFYNNEISEKSEIFDDQFSVERPDGSNFTLKIRSTKLEDSAMYFCASSVPGLANTDTGELFFGEGSRLTVL.

CDR3 sequence (DNA): TGTGCCAGCAGCTTCGCTTCCGGATGGTCCCGAGACCGGTGCATTCAGTACTTC. As protein: CASSFASGWSRDRCIQYF. The gene calls are TRBV5-8 and TRBJ2-4; D is uncertain. With 2 bases removed from V and 9 bases from J, the gap between germline ends came to 27 bases. The CDR3 contains 18 residues. Germline V gene sequence: CDR1 SGHTS, CDR2 YDEGEE. Combining the CDR3 with reference TRBV5-8 and TRBJ2-4 gives the whole variable domain EAGVTQSPTHLIKTRGQQATLRCSPISGHTSVYWYQQALGLGLQFLLWYDEGEERNRGNFPPRFSGRQFPNYSSELNVNALELEDSALYLCASSFASGWSRDRCIQYFGAGTRLSVL.

The rearrangement uses TRBV11-2 and TRBJ2-7; the match to TRBD2 covers 9 bases. V trimming: 3 bases; J trimming: 0 bases; junction bases outside the gene matches: 0. From germline, CDR1 is SGHAT and CDR2 FQNNGV. The CDR3 has 14 residues. The CDR3 coding sequence is TGTGCCAGCAGCTTTAGCGGGAGCTCCTACGAGCAGTACTTC. Translated: CASSFSGSSYEQYF. The full variable domain, rest sourced from reference TRBV11-2 and TRBJ2-7, is EAGVAQSPRYKIIEKRQSVAFWCNPISGHATLYWYQQILGQGPKLLIQFQNNGVVDDSQLPKDRFSAERLKGVDSTLKIQPAKLEDSAVYLCASSFSGSSYEQYFGPGTRLTVT.

The chain joins TRBV5-6 to TRBJ1-1, with 11 bases identical to TRBD1. CDR3 length equals 17 residues. Unmatched junction bases numbered 9, after V lost 2 bases and J lost 3 bases. The germline V gene encodes CDR1 SGHDT and CDR2 YYEEEE. CDR3 sequence: CASSLDGTGGEDTEAFF. The DNA of the CDR3 is TGTGCCAGCAGCTTAGACGGGACAGGGGGAGAGGACACTGAAGCTTTCTTT.

The count of this clone is one. The chain has TRBV11-3 and TRBJ2-3; 9 nucleotides align to TRBD2. Trimming took 3 bases from V and 1 from J; bases not matched to a gene: 14. The CDR3 contains 19 residues. Germline V gives CDR1 SGHNT, CDR2 YENEEA. The CDR3 DNA is TGTGCCAGCAGCTTCCCAGGGGGGAAGTGCGGGAGGGGCACAGATACGCAGTATTTT. It is translated as CASSFPGGKCGRGTDTQYF. The full variable domain, with the rest looked up from reference TRBV11-3 and TRBJ2-3, is EAGVVQSPRYKIIEKKQPVAFWCNPISGHNTLYWYLQNLGQGPELLIRYENEEAVDDSQLPKDRFSAERLKGVDSTLKIQPAELGDSAVYLCASSFPGGKCGRGTDTQYFGPGTRLTVL.

This clone was picked up one time. This chain joins TRBV5-1 and TRBJ2-7, with 7 bases identical to TRBD2. This CDR3 spans 15 amino acids. The germline V gene encodes CDR1 SGHRS and CDR2 YFSETQ. V trimming: 3 bases; J trimming: 3 bases; junction bases outside the gene matches: 9. CDR3 in amino acids: CASSSPGRERYEQYF. The CDR3 DNA reads TGCGCCAGCAGCTCCCCGGGGAGGGAGCGCTACGAGCAGTACTTC.

The chain is built from TRBV4-3 and TRBJ2-1, with D possibly TRBD1 on 5 matching bases. Germline lookup yields CDR1 LGHNA and CDR2 YSLEER. The CDR3 spans 16 residues. With 2 bases removed from V and 2 bases from J, the gap between germline ends came to 13 bases. The CDR3 loop is CASSQWYRQPYNEQFF. CDR3 nucleotide sequence: TGCGCCAGCAGCCAATGGTACAGGCAACCCTACAATGAGCAGTTCTTC.

The chain links TRBV7-6 to TRBJ2-1, with 8 positions matching TRBD2. The CDR3 spans 18 residues. CDR1 and CDR2 (germline): SGHVS, FNYEAQ. V lost 1 base to trimming and J lost 4 bases; unmatched junction nucleotides: 12. CDR3 loop: CASSLGGSGTLFYNEQFF. For the CDR3, the DNA is TGTGCCAGCAGCTTAGGGGGTAGCGGGACCCTATTTTACAATGAGCAGTTCTTC. The variable domain in full, with the rest retrieved from reference TRBV7-6 and TRBJ2-1, is GAGVSQSPRYKVTKRGQDVALRCDPISGHVSLYWYRQALGQGPEFLTYFNYEAQQDKSGLPNDRFSAERPEGSISTLTIQRTEQRDSAMYRCASSLGGSGTLFYNEQFFGPGTRLTVL.

The chain carries TRBV18 and TRBJ2-7, with D unresolved. CDR3 length: 15 residues. Germline CDR1 is KGHSH and CDR2 is LQKENI. V was trimmed by 2 bases and J by 3 bases, leaving 14 bases between them. For the CDR3, the DNA is TGTGCCAGCTCACCAAGGACCATTGGCTACTACGAGCAGTACTTC. This translates into CASSPRTIGYYEQYF.